The 28 T cell receptor beta chains below were found in one sample sequenced in a study of blood T cells in healthy people across ages. A second PCR of roughly 7 to 11 cycles used a sample-barcoded 5' primer and a J-beta primer mix. TCRdb re-derived calls from the 5' RACE reads in MiXCR, one entry per CDR3 protein. The top ten clones hold under 20% of a sample with over a million distinct CDR3 sequences, roughly 45% of them seen once. The specimen was blood. The receptors here all came from a woman aged 55-69 years in good health.

CDR3 DNA sequence: TGTGCCTTGGAGGGAGGGAGTTCCTACGAGCAGTACTTC. This translates into CALEGGSSYEQYF. J is TRBJ2-7 and V is TRBV11-2; 7 bases line up with TRBD2. The CDR3 consists of 13 residues. Unmatched junction bases numbered 8, after V lost 11 bases and J lost 1 base. CDR1 is SGHAT and CDR2 is FQNNGV in the germline V gene.

The chain has TRBV11-3 and TRBJ2-6; no reliable D call. The CDR3 sequence is 15 residues long. V was cut by 3 bases and J by 5 bases, with 11 bases left in between. Germline lookup yields CDR1 SGHNT and CDR2 YENEEA. The DNA for the CDR3 is TGTGCCAGCAGCTTGCCCAGCTTCCGGGCCAACGTCCTGACTTTC. It translates to CASSLPSFRANVLTF. Filled out from reference TRBV11-3 and TRBJ2-6, the complete variable domain reads EAGVVQSPRYKIIEKKQPVAFWCNPISGHNTLYWYLQNLGQGPELLIRYENEEAVDDSQLPKDRFSAERLKGVDSTLKIQPAELGDSAVYLCASSLPSFRANVLTFGAGSRLTVL.

This sequence joins TRBV2 and TRBJ1-4; 7 bases align to TRBD1. V lost 6 bases, J lost 5 bases, and 3 bases stayed unmatched. The CDR3 runs 13 residues. The germline V gene encodes CDR1 SNHLY and CDR2 FYNNEI. This CDR3 reads CASRDRRNEKLFF. The CDR3 region has the DNA TGTGCCAGCAGGGACAGGCGGAATGAAAAACTGTTTTTT.

This clonotype showed up just a few times. The chain is built from TRBV20-1 and TRBJ2-1; TRBD2 matches at 10 bases. The CDR3 is 16 residues long. Germline trimming cut 1 base from V and 6 bases from J; bases unmatched to any gene: 9. Germline V gene data show CDR1 as DFQATT and CDR2 as SNEGSKA (reference sequence). CDR3 loop: CSARAQAGGPFNEQFF. DNA of the CDR3: TGCAGTGCTAGAGCTCAAGCGGGAGGGCCTTTCAATGAGCAGTTCTTC.

The chain is built from TRBV12-3 or TRBV12-4 and TRBJ1-4; D unclear. Trimming removed 5 bases from V and 0 bases from J, with 10 bases in between. The length of the CDR3 is 15 residues. DNA of the CDR3: TGTGCCAGCAGTCCAGCACCTTCAACTAATGAAAAACTGTTTTTT. Translated: CASSPAPSTNEKLFF.

A few counts support this clonotype. CDR3 loop: CASSTGPREQYF. In DNA form, the CDR3 reads TGTGCCAGCAGTACAGGGCCAAGGGAGCAGTACTTC. The gene calls are TRBV2 and TRBJ2-7; possibly TRBD1 for D (6 bases). CDR1 and CDR2 (germline): SNHLY, FYNNEI. This CDR3 has 12 amino acids. V dropped 5 bases and J dropped 7 bases, with 12 bases sitting between them.

This clonotype was picked up a small number of times. V gene TRBV20-1 combines with J gene TRBJ2-7; D gene ambiguous. This CDR3 contains 12 residues. Germline V gene sequence: CDR1 DFQATT, CDR2 SNEGSKA (reference sequence). With 4 bases removed from V and 4 bases from J, the gap between germline ends came to 11 bases. The CDR3 protein is CSATPVGYEQYF. In DNA, the CDR3 is TGCAGTGCTACCCCTGTCGGATACGAGCAGTACTTC.

This clonotype appeared many times. CDR3 DNA: TGTGCCAGCAGTCCAGGGTCGGGTCAGCCCCAGCATTTT. Translation: CASSPGSGQPQHF. The chain couples TRBV28 to TRBJ1-5, with D possibly TRBD1 on 5 matching bases. CDR3 length equals 13 residues. Germline V CDR1 and CDR2: MDHEN, SYDVKM. V was clipped by 5 bases and J by 6 bases, with 11 bases between them.

In its sample, this clonotype was seen a few times. The rearrangement joins TRBV6-2 or TRBV6-3 to TRBJ2-7; D may be TRBD1 (6 bases). The germline V gene has CDR1 MNHEY and CDR2 SVGEGT. CDR3 length equals 13 residues. V was clipped by 7 bases and J by 2 bases, with 12 bases between them. In DNA, the CDR3 is TGTGCCAGCATTGCCGACAGGACCTACGAGCAGTACTTC. Its protein product is CASIADRTYEQYF.

The rearrangement uses TRBV21-1 and TRBJ2-3; the tabulated D call, TRBD1, remains unverified against the DNA. TRBV21-1 is a pseudogene segment. The CDR3 sequence is 17 residues long. The CDR3 region is CASSKALGGVGTDTQYF. DNA for the CDR3: TGTGCCAGCAGCAAAGCTCTGGGGGGAGTCGGCACAGATACGCAGTATTTT.

V gene TRBV11-2 combines with J gene TRBJ1-1, with D unresolved. The germline CDR1 and CDR2 sequences are SGHAT and FQNNGV. Trimming left V 2 bases short and J 6 bases short, with 10 bases between. CDR3 length equals 13 residues. This CDR3 is CASSLWGNSEAFF. In DNA form, the CDR3 reads TGTGCCAGCAGCTTATGGGGTAACTCTGAAGCTTTCTTT.

This chain links TRBV5-1 with TRBJ2-5; 9 bases agree with TRBD2. This CDR3 spans 15 amino acids. Germline V gene data show CDR1 as SGHRS and CDR2 as YFSETQ. V shed 3 bases, J shed 13 bases, and the junction held 16 bases outside the gene matches. CDR3 residues: CASSSTGPSGNERYF. The CDR3 bases are TGCGCCAGCAGCTCGACCGGGCCTAGCGGGAACGAGCGGTACTTC.

This clonotype was recorded a few times. J is TRBJ2-5 and V is TRBV15; 8 positions match TRBD2. In germline, CDR1 is LNHNV, CDR2 YYDKDF (reference sequence). The CDR3 contains 16 residues. J gave up 5 bases and V 8 bases, and 16 bases lay outside the gene matches. CDR3 amino acids: CATQHYALAGTETQYF. The CDR3 region has the DNA TGTGCCACCCAGCATTACGCCTTAGCGGGGACGGAGACCCAGTACTTC.

J is TRBJ2-7 and V is TRBV28, with D possibly TRBD1 on 6 matching bases. The germline gives CDR1 MDHEN, CDR2 SYDVKM. V was shortened by 9 bases and J by 2 bases, with 17 bases between the two germline ends. This CDR3 has 14 amino acids. CDR3 in amino acids: CASCMFGQTYEQYF. CDR3 bases: TGTGCCAGTTGTATGTTCGGACAGACCTACGAGCAGTACTTC.

The CDR3 DNA reads as TGTGCCAGCAGCTCACGGACTAGCGGGAAGAGTGAGCAGTTCTTC. Residues: CASSSRTSGKSEQFF. The chain couples TRBV7-3 to TRBJ2-1, with TRBD2 matching 12 bases. Germline V gene lookup returns CDR1 SGHTA and CDR2 FQGTGA. The V segment lost 4 bases and the J segment 9 bases; nucleotides outside the gene matches: 7. The CDR3 has 15 residues.

This clonotype has only a few counts. The gene calls are TRBV5-1 and TRBJ2-7; TRBD1 aligns across 7 bases. V lost 2 bases and J lost 0; bases outside the gene matches: 5. The length of the CDR3 is 15 residues. Germline V gives CDR1 SGHRS, CDR2 YFSETQ. The DNA for the CDR3 is TGCGCCAGCAGCTTCCGACAGGGCGGCTCCTACGAGCAGTACTTC. This translates into CASSFRQGGSYEQYF. Using reference TRBV5-1 and TRBJ2-7 for the parts outside the CDR3, the full variable domain is KAGVTQTPRYLIKTRGQQVTLSCSPISGHRSVSWYQQTPGQGLQFLFEYFSETQRNKGNFPGRFSGRQFSNSRSEMNVSTLELGDSALYLCASSFRQGGSYEQYFGPGTRLTVT.

V and J are TRBV7-9 and TRBJ1-2; 9 positions match TRBD1. Germline lookup yields CDR1 SEHNR and CDR2 FQNEAQ (reference sequence). With V trimmed by 5 bases and J by 3 bases, 4 bases remained unmatched. There are 14 residues in the CDR3. The CDR3 region is CASSRGQGHYGYTF. The CDR3 DNA reads TGTGCCAGCAGCCGCGGACAGGGGCACTATGGCTACACCTTC.

The rearrangement links TRBV5-5 to TRBJ2-5, with TRBD1 matching over 9 bases. This CDR3 has 15 amino acids. Germline V CDR1 and CDR2: SGHKS, YYEKEE (reference sequence). Germline trimming cut 2 bases from V and 4 bases from J; bases unmatched to any gene: 6. Here the CDR3 reads CASSFEGQGGETQYF. Written as DNA, the CDR3 is TGTGCCAGCAGCTTTGAGGGACAGGGAGGAGAGACCCAGTACTTC.

A few counts support this clonotype. The V call is TRBV27, the J call TRBJ2-5; TRBD1 might be the D (6 bases). The CDR3 is made up of 14 amino acids. V was clipped by 5 bases and J by 0 bases, with 10 bases between them. Germline V lookup: CDR1 MNHEY, CDR2 SMNVEV (reference sequence). CDR3 sequence: CASSPTGYQETQYF. The CDR3 region has the DNA TGTGCCAGCAGTCCGACAGGTTACCAAGAGACCCAGTACTTC.

The V and J genes are TRBV5-1 and TRBJ2-7; no reliable D call. The J call may be wrong; the DNA end is better matched by TRBJ2-5. The CDR3 extends over 14 amino acids. From germline, CDR1 is SGHRS and CDR2 YFSETQ. The CDR3 coding sequence is TGCGCCAGCAGCTTGGGGCAGGTAGCCGAGACCCAGTACTTC. This translates into CASSLGQVAETQYF.

This chain links TRBV5-5 with TRBJ1-2; D is ambiguous. CDR1 SGHKS and CDR2 YYEKEE come from the germline V gene (reference sequence). The germline V and J ends were trimmed by 0 bases and 1 base, with 7 bases remaining between them. The CDR3 covers 14 residues. CDR3 DNA: TGTGCCAGCAGCTTGGGTTCTCTTAACTATGGCTACACCTTC. Translation: CASSLGSLNYGYTF.

The rearrangement joins TRBV27 to TRBJ2-5; D may correspond to TRBD1 or TRBD2 (5 bases each). Near its end, the DNA agrees better with TRBJ2-7, so the J call may be wrong. Germline assignment: CDR1 MNHEY and CDR2 SMNVEV (reference sequence). The CDR3 sequence is 14 residues long. The CDR3 sequence is CASRKPGPFYEQYF. The CDR3 DNA follows: TGTGCCAGCAGGAAACCGGGACCTTTCTACGAGCAGTACTTC.

The chain combines TRBV28 with TRBJ1-6; D ambiguous. CDR1 and CDR2 from the germline V gene are MDHEN and SYDVKM. Trimming shortened V by 4 bases and J by 10 bases, and 14 bases separated the two germline ends. The CDR3 spans 14 residues. This chain's CDR3 is CASSWTPARSPLHF. CDR3 nucleotide sequence: TGTGCCAGCAGTTGGACCCCAGCGAGGTCACCCCTCCACTTT.

This clonotype showed up just a few times. The CDR3 DNA reads as TGCAGCGTTGGAACTAGCGGGAGGTTATACGAGCAGTACTTC. Translating gives CSVGTSGRLYEQYF. This chain connects TRBV29-1 to TRBJ2-7, with 12 bases that match TRBD2. The trim removed 4 bases at V and 4 bases at J, leaving 5 bases unmatched. CDR3 size: 14 residues. Germline V lookup: CDR1 SQVTM, CDR2 ANQGSEA.

In its sample, this clonotype was seen once. In DNA form, the CDR3 reads TGCAGCGTTGAAGATTGGGGCCAGGGACAGACTAATGAAAAACTGTTTTTT. Its translation: CSVEDWGQGQTNEKLFF. The V gene is TRBV29-1, the J gene TRBJ1-4; 7 nucleotides agree with TRBD1. Trimming took 0 bases from V and 2 from J; bases not matched to a gene: 9. The CDR3 contains 17 residues. The germline V gene encodes CDR1 SQVTM and CDR2 ANQGSEA.

This clonotype was seen a few times. This chain joins TRBV29-1 and TRBJ1-5; 9 bases line up with TRBD1. The germline CDR1 and CDR2 sequences are SQVTM and ANQGSEA. The CDR3 runs 14 residues. V was clipped by 4 bases and J by 6 bases; unmatched bases: 7. The DNA for the CDR3 is TGCAGCGTTGCGGACAGGGGCCCTGCTCAGCCCCAGCATTTT. Translated, it gives CSVADRGPAQPQHF.

Turning to this clonotype: At one of its ends the junction is not consistent with the germline gene, which may arise from a read error. The rearrangement uses TRBV20-1 and TRBJ1-2, with TRBD1 identical over 7 bases. CDR1 DFQATT and CDR2 SNEGSKA come from the germline V gene (reference sequence). The CDR3 length is 16 residues. This chain's CDR3 is CGARGGTARGDYGYTF. The CDR3 DNA is TGCGGTGCTAGGGGTGGGACAGCCCGAGGAGACTATGGCTACACCTTC.

This chain uses TRBV29-1 with TRBJ2-1, with no clear D. Germline V gene sequence: CDR1 SQVTM, CDR2 ANQGSEA. V lost 1 base and J 7 bases, leaving 8 bases between the germline ends. CDR3 length: 12 amino acids. The CDR3 bases are TGCAGCGTTGAAGGGCAGGTTAATGAGCAGTTCTTC. Protein product: CSVEGQVNEQFF.